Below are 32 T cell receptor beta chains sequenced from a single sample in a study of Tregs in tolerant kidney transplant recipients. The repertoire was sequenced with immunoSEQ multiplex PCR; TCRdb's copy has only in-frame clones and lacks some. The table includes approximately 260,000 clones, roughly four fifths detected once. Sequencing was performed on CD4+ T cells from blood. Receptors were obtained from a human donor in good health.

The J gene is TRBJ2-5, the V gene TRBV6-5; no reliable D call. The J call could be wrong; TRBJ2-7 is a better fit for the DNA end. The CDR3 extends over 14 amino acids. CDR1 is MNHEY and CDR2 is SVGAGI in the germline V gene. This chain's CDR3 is CASSYSGRYYEQYF. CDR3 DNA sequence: TGTGCCAGCAGTTACTCGGGCAGATACTACGAGCAGTACTTC.

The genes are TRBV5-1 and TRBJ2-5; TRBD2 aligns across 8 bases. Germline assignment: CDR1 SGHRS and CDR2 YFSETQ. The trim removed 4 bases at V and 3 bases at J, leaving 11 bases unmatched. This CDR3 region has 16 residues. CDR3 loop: CASSPGLGALEETQYF. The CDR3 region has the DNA TGCGCCAGCAGCCCGGGACTAGGGGCCCTCGAAGAGACCCAGTACTTC. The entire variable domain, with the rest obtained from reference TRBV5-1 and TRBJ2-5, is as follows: KAGVTQTPRYLIKTRGQQVTLSCSPISGHRSVSWYQQTPGQGLQFLFEYFSETQRNKGNFPGRFSGRQFSNSRSEMNVSTLELGDSALYLCASSPGLGALEETQYFGPGTRLLVL.

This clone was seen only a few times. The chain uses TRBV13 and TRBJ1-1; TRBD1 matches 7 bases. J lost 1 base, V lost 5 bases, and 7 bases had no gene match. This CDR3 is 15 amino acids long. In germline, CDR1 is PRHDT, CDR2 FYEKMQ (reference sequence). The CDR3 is CASSPDRAANTEAFF. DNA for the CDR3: TGTGCCAGCAGCCCCGACAGGGCCGCGAACACTGAAGCTTTCTTT. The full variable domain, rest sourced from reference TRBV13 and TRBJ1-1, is AAGVIQSPRHLIKEKRETATLKCYPIPRHDTVYWYQQGPGQDPQFLISFYEKMQSDKGSIPDRFSAQQFSDYHSELNMSSLELGDSALYFCASSPDRAANTEAFFGQGTRLTVV.

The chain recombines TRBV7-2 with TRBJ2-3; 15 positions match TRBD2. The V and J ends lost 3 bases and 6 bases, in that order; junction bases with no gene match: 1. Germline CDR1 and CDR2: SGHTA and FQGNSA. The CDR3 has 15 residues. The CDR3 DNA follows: TGTGCCAGCAGCTTTGGACTAGCGGGAGGGGATACGCAGTATTTT. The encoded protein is CASSFGLAGGDTQYF.

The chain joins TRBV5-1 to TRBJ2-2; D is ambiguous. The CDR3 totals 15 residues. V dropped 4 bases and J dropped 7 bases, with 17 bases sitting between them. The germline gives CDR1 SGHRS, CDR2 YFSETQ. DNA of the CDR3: TGCGCCAGCAGCAATCGGACCGTAGCCGGCGGGGAGCTGTTTTTT. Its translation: CASSNRTVAGGELFF.

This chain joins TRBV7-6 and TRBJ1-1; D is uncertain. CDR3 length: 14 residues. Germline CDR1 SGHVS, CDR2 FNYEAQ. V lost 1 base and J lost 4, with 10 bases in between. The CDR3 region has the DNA TGTGCCAGCAGCTTAGGAGCCGGTTCCACTGAAGCTTTCTTT. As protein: CASSLGAGSTEAFF.

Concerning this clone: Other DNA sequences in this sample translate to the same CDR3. The CDR3 nucleotides read TGTGCCAGTAGTATCAGGCAGGGGGCTAGCACCGGGGAGCTGTTTTTT. It encodes CASSIRQGASTGELFF. The rearrangement links TRBV19 to TRBJ2-2; TRBD1 matches 8 bases. The junction had 7 bases not matched to a gene; V was cut back by 3 bases and J by 4 bases. The CDR3 sequence is 16 residues long. CDR1 is LNHDA, CDR2 SQIVND, per germline (reference sequence).

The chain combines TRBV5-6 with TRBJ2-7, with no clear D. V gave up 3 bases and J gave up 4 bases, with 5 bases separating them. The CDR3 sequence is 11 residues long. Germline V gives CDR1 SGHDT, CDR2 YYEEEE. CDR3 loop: CASSSTYEQYF. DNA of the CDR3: TGTGCCAGCAGCTCAACGTACGAGCAGTACTTC.

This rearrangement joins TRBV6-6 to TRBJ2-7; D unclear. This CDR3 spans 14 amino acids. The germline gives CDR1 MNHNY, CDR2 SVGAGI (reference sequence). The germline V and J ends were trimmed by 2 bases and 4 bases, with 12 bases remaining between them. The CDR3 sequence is CASSYDGSGYEQYF. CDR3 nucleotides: TGTGCCAGCAGTTACGACGGGTCGGGTTACGAGCAGTACTTC.

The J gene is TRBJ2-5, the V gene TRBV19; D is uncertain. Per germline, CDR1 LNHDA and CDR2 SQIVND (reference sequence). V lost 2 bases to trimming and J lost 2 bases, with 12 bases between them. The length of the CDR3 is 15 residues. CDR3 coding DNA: TGTGCCAGTAGTATAACATGGACCCTTCAAGAGACCCAGTACTTC. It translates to CASSITWTLQETQYF.

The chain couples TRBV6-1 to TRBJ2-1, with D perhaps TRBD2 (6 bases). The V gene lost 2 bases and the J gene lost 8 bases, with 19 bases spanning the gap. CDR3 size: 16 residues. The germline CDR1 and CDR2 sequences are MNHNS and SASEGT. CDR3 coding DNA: TGTGCCAGCAGTGAAAGGCCGGGACTGGACACAGATGAGCAGTTCTTC. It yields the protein CASSERPGLDTDEQFF.

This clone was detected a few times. The CDR3 bases are TGTGCCAGCAGCCAGGACAGGCAGGGTGAAAAACTGTTTTTT. Translating it yields CASSQDRQGEKLFF. The chain uses TRBV5-8 and TRBJ1-4; TRBD1 aligns across 7 bases. CDR1 and CDR2 (germline): SGHTS, YDEGEE. V was pared by 4 bases and J by 7 bases, with 7 bases of the junction left unmatched. The CDR3 has 14 residues.

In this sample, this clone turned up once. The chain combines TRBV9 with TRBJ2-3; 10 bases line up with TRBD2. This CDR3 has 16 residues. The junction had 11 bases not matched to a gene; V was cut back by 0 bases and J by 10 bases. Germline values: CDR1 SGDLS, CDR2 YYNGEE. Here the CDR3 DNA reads TGTGCCAGCAGCGTAGGTGGGACTAGCGTAGGACGGGCGCAGTATTTT. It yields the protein CASSVGGTSVGRAQYF.

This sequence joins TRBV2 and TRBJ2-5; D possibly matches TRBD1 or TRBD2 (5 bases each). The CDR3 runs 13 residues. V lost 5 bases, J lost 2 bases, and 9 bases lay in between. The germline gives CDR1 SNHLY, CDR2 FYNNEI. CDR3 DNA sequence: TGTGCCAGCAGTCCGGGGCCACAAGAGACCCAGTACTTC. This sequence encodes CASSPGPQETQYF. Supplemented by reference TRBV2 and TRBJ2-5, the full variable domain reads EPEVTQTPSHQVTQMGQEVILRCVPISNHLYFYWYRQILGQKVEFLVSFYNNEISEKSEIFDDQFSVERPDGSNFTLKIRSTKLEDSAMYFCASSPGPQETQYFGPGTRLLVL.

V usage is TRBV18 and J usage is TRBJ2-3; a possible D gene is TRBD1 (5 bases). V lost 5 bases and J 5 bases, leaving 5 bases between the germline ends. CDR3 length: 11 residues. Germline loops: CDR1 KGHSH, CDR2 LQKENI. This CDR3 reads CASSTGDTQYF. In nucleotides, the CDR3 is TGTGCCAGCTCAACAGGAGATACGCAGTATTTT.

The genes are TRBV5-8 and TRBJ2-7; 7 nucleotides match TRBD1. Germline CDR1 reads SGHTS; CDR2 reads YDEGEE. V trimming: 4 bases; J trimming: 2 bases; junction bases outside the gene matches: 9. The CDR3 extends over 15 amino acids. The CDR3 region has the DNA TGTGCCAGCAGCGTAACAGGGGCCGTCACCTACGAGCAGTACTTC. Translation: CASSVTGAVTYEQYF.

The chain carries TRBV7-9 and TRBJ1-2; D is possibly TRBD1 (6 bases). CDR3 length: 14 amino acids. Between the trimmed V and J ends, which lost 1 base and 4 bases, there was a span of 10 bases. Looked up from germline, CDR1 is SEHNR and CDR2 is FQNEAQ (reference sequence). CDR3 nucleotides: TGTGCCAGCAGCTTAGTAGGGGGTGGCTATGGCTACACCTTC. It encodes CASSLVGGGYGYTF.

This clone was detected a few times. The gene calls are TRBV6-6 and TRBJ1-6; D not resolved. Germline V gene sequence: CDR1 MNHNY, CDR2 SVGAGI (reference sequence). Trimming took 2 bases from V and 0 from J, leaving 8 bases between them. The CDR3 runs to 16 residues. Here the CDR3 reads CASSYLRGSYNSPLHF. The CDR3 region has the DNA TGTGCCAGCAGTTACCTTCGGGGCTCCTATAATTCACCCCTCCACTTT.

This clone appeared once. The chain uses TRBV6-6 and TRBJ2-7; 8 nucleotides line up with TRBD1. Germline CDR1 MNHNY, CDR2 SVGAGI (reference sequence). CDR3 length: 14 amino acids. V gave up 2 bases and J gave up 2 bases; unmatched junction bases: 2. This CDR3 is CASSYRTGTYEQYF. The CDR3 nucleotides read TGTGCCAGCAGTTACCGGACAGGGACCTACGAGCAGTACTTC.

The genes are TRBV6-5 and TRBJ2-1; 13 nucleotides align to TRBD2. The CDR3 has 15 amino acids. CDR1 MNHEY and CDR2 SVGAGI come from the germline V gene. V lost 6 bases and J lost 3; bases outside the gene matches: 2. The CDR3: CASSRTSGGYNEQFF. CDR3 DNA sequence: TGTGCCAGCAGCCGGACTAGCGGGGGCTACAATGAGCAGTTCTTC.

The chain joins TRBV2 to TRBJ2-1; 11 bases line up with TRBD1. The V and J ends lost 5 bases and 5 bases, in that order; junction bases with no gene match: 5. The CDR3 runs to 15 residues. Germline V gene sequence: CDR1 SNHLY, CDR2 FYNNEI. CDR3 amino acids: CASSPGTGGNNEQFF. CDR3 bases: TGTGCCAGCAGTCCCGGGACAGGGGGGAACAATGAGCAGTTCTTC.

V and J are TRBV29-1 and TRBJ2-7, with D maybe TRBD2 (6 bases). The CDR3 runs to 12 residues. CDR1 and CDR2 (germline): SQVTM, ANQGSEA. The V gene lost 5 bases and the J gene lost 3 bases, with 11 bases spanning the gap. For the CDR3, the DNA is TGCAGCGTTAGAACCGGGAGCTACGAGCAGTACTTC. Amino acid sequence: CSVRTGSYEQYF.

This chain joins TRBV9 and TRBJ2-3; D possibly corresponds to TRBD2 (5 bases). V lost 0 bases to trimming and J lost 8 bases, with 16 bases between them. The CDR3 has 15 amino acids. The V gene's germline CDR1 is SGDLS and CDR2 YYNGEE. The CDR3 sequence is CASSVGGTAEGTQYF. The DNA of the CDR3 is TGTGCCAGCAGCGTAGGTGGAACCGCTGAGGGTACGCAGTATTTT. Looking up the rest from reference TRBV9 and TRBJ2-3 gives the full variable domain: DSGVTQTPKHLITATGQRVTLRCSPRSGDLSVYWYQQSLDQGLQFLIQYYNGEERAKGNILERFSAQQFPDLHSELNLSSLELGDSALYFCASSVGGTAEGTQYFGPGTRLTVL.

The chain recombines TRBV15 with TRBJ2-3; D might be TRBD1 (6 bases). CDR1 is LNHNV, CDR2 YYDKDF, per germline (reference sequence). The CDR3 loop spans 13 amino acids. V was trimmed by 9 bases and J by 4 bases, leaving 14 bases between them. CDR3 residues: CATKQGPSDTQYF. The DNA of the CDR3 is TGTGCCACGAAACAGGGCCCCTCAGATACGCAGTATTTT.

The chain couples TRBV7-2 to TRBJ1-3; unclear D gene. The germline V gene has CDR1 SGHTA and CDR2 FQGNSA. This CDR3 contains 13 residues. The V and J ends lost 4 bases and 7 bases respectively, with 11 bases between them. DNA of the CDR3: TGTGCCAGCAGCTCGCGGCATGAGAACACCATATATTTT. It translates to CASSSRHENTIYF.

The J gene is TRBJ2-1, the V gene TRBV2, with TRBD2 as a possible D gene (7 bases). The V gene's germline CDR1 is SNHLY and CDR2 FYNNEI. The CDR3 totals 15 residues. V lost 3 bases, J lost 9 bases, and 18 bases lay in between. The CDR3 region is CASSDQGLTGGEQFF. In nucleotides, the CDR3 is TGTGCCAGCAGTGACCAGGGGCTTACGGGGGGTGAGCAGTTCTTC. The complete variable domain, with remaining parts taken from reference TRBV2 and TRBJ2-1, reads EPEVTQTPSHQVTQMGQEVILRCVPISNHLYFYWYRQILGQKVEFLVSFYNNEISEKSEIFDDQFSVERPDGSNFTLKIRSTKLEDSAMYFCASSDQGLTGGEQFFGPGTRLTVL.

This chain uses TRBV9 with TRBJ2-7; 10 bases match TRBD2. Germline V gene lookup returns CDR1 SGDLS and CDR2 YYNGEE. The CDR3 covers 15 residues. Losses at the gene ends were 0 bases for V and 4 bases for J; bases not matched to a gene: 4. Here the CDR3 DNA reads TGTGCCAGCAGCGTAGCTGGTAGCGGGGGGTACGAGCAGTACTTC. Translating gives CASSVAGSGGYEQYF. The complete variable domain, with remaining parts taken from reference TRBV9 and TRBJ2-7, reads DSGVTQTPKHLITATGQRVTLRCSPRSGDLSVYWYQQSLDQGLQFLIQYYNGEERAKGNILERFSAQQFPDLHSELNLSSLELGDSALYFCASSVAGSGGYEQYFGPGTRLTVT.

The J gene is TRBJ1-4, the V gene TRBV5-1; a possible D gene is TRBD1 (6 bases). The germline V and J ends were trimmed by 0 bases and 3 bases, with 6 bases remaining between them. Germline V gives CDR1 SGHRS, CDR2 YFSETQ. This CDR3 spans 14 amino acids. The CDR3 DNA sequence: TGCGCCAGCAGCTTGGAGGGGGCTAATGAAAAACTGTTTTTT. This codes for CASSLEGANEKLFF.

The CDR3 loop is CASSHLFDRDGNTEAFF. The CDR3 DNA is TGCGCCAGCAGCCACCTGTTCGACAGGGATGGGAACACTGAAGCTTTCTTT. V and J are TRBV4-1 and TRBJ1-1; 7 bases are shared with TRBD1. This CDR3 is 17 amino acids long. Trimming took 3 bases from V and 1 from J; bases not matched to a gene: 11. Germline V gene lookup returns CDR1 MGHRA and CDR2 YSYEKL.

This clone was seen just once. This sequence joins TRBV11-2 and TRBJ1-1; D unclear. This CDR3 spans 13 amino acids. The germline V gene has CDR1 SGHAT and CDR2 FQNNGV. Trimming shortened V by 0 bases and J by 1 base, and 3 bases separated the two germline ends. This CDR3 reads CASSLEANTEAFF. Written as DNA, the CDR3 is TGTGCCAGCAGCTTAGAGGCGAACACTGAAGCTTTCTTT.

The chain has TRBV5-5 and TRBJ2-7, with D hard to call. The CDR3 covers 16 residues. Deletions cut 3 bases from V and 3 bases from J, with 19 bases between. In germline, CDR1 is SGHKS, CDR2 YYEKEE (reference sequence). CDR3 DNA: TGTGCCAGCAGCTCCAACTTTTTGGGAAGGGACTACGAGCAGTACTTC. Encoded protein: CASSSNFLGRDYEQYF. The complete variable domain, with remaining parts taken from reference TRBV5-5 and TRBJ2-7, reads DAGVTQSPTHLIKTRGQQVTLRCSPISGHKSVSWYQQVLGQGPQFIFQYYEKEERGRGNFPDRFSARQFPNYSSELNVNALLLGDSALYLCASSSNFLGRDYEQYFGPGTRLTVT.

In DNA form, the CDR3 reads TGTGCCTGGAGTAAGGGGGGAGCGGAAAAACTGTTTTTT. It translates to CAWSKGGAEKLFF. This rearrangement joins TRBV30 to TRBJ1-4; D is perhaps TRBD1 (6 bases). CDR1 GTSNPN and CDR2 SVGIG come from the germline V gene (reference sequence). With 2 bases removed from V and 8 bases from J, the gap between germline ends came to 12 bases. The CDR3 is made up of 13 amino acids.